This T cell receptor beta chain was observed in a study of T cells in tuberculosis. V lost 7 bases to trimming and J lost 2 bases; unmatched junction nucleotides: 12. The CDR3 has 16 amino acids. Per germline, CDR1 WSHSY and CDR2 SAAADI. Cells were sorted from thawed PBMC rested overnight and stained with GMM-loaded CD1B tetramer, viability dye and anti-CD3. The CD1B tetramers carried C32 glucose monomycolate purified from Rhodococcus equi. Data came from immunoSEQ multiplex PCR; TCRdb stores just in-frame clones and leaves some out. The repertoire holds about 88,000 clones, around 90% seen once, with less than 2.5% in the top ten.

The sequenced sample consisted of CD1b-GMM tetramer-negative cells sorted from PBMCs. This receptor was obtained from an adult woman with latent tuberculosis. V gene TRBV10-2 combines with J gene TRBJ1-2, with 8 positions matching TRBD1. The DNA for the CDR3 is TGCGCCAGCACTACACTAGACAGGGGACCCAACTATGGCTACACCTTC. This codes for CASTTLDRGPNYGYTF.